This T cell receptor beta chain comes out of a study of cytomegalovirus exposure and HLA in healthy donors. Study results and limitations: Immune exposure data for these donors was limited to CMV serostatus. Being indistinguishable, some V segments were excluded, TRBV6-2 and TRBV6-3 among them.

The CDR3 runs 15 residues. From germline, CDR1 is LNHNV and CDR2 YYDKDF (reference sequence). The V and J ends lost 3 bases and 2 bases, in that order; junction bases with no gene match: 3. The PCR contained 60 Vbeta and 13 Jbeta primers. Generated by immunoSEQ multiplex PCR, the TCRdb table keeps only in-frame clones and is missing some. The sample consists of tens of thousands of clones, 80% of them appearing once. As for this clone: Its antigen is unidentified.

Sequencing input: PBMCs. The TCR was taken from a man aged 25-40 years in good health and CMV-seronegative. The chain has TRBV15 and TRBJ1-2; the match to TRBD1 covers 10 bases. Here the CDR3 reads CATSRGTGVNYGYTF. The CDR3 nucleotides read TGTGCCACCAGCAGGGGGACAGGGGTCAACTATGGCTACACCTTC.